Listed below are T cell receptor beta chains from one sample, sequenced in a study of cytomegalovirus exposure and HLA in healthy donors. Generated by immunoSEQ multiplex PCR, the TCRdb table keeps only in-frame clones and is missing some. The sample consists of about 140,000 clones, roughly 75% of them appearing once. Material for sequencing was PBMCs. All receptors derive from a man in his forties in good health and CMV-seropositive. Both conserved end residues are part of each CDR3. The D gene is left open where the match is weak. A row's size may be missing; if present it is once, few, many or a size class.

j_gene: TRBJ2-7; len: 12; v_gene: TRBV7-2; d_gene: TRBD1; abundance: -; CDR3aa: CAVAWTGGEQYF; CDR3nt: TGTGCCGTTGCTTGGACAGGGGGGGAGCAGTACTTC
j_gene: TRBJ1-2; len: 14; v_gene: TRBV4-3; d_gene: -; abundance: -; CDR3aa: CASSPQTQVYGYTF; CDR3nt: TGCGCCAGCAGCCCCCAGACCCAGGTCTATGGCTACACCTTC
j_gene: TRBJ2-7; len: 17; v_gene: TRBV9; d_gene: TRBD2; abundance: -; CDR3aa: CASSVQAGGFSSYEQYF; CDR3nt: TGTGCCAGCAGCGTACAGGCGGGGGGCTTCAGCTCCTACGAGCAGTACTTC
j_gene: TRBJ2-2; len: 16; v_gene: TRBV6-6; d_gene: TRBD1; abundance: -; CDR3aa: CASSQKGTGITGELFF; CDR3nt: TGTGCCAGCAGTCAAAAAGGGACAGGGATCACCGGGGAGCTGTTTTTT
j_gene: TRBJ2-7; len: 16; v_gene: TRBV4-3; d_gene: TRBD2; abundance: once; CDR3aa: CASSHTTGTRFSEQYF; CDR3nt: TGCGCCAGCAGCCATACAACCGGGACTAGGTTTTCCGAGCAGTACTTC
j_gene: TRBJ1-6; len: 14; v_gene: TRBV6-5; d_gene: -; abundance: -; CDR3aa: CASSYRGGYSPLHF; CDR3nt: TGTGCCAGCAGTTACCGGGGTGGATACTCACCCCTCCACTTT
j_gene: TRBJ2-5; len: 15; v_gene: TRBV6-6; d_gene: TRBD1; abundance: few; CDR3aa: CASSSPGTGEYYQYF; CDR3nt: TGTGCCAGCAGCTCCCCGGGGACAGGAGAATATTACCAGTACTTC
j_gene: TRBJ2-7; len: 15; v_gene: TRBV19; d_gene: -; abundance: once; CDR3aa: CASFPSSVVSYEQYF; CDR3nt: TGTGCCTCCTTCCCCTCTAGCGTCGTCTCCTACGAGCAGTACTTC
j_gene: TRBJ1-5; len: 15; v_gene: TRBV27; d_gene: TRBD1; abundance: -; CDR3aa: CASKSGTGVGQPQHF; CDR3nt: TGTGCCAGCAAGTCCGGGACAGGGGTGGGGCAGCCCCAGCATTTT
j_gene: TRBJ2-3; len: 15; v_gene: TRBV13; d_gene: -; abundance: -; CDR3aa: CASSPLGSVTDTQYF; CDR3nt: TGTGCCAGCAGCCCTCTAGGCAGTGTCACAGATACGCAGTATTTT
j_gene: TRBJ2-3; len: 18; v_gene: TRBV19; d_gene: TRBD1; abundance: -; CDR3aa: CASSTDRGEFPSTDTQYF; CDR3nt: TGTGCCAGTAGTACCGACAGGGGAGAATTCCCTAGCACAGATACGCAGTATTTT
j_gene: TRBJ1-2; len: 14; v_gene: TRBV5-6; d_gene: -; abundance: -; CDR3aa: CASSFGSDMVGYTF; CDR3nt: TGTGCCAGCAGCTTCGGGTCGGACATGGTTGGCTACACCTTC
j_gene: TRBJ1-2; len: 12; v_gene: TRBV6-1; d_gene: -; abundance: -; CDR3aa: CASSVGVLGYTF; CDR3nt: TGTGCCAGCAGTGTGGGAGTTCTAGGCTACACCTTC
j_gene: TRBJ2-2; len: 13; v_gene: TRBV19; d_gene: -; abundance: -; CDR3aa: CASSIRGSGELFF; CDR3nt: TGTGCCAGTAGTATAAGAGGGTCTGGGGAGCTGTTTTTT
j_gene: TRBJ2-2; len: 14; v_gene: TRBV6-5; d_gene: -; abundance: -; CDR3aa: CASRVGGHTGELFF; CDR3nt: TGTGCCAGCCGAGTCGGGGGACACACCGGGGAGCTGTTTTTT
j_gene: TRBJ2-3; len: 11; v_gene: TRBV6-1; d_gene: -; abundance: -; CDR3aa: CASSERRTQYF; CDR3nt: TGTGCCAGCAGTGAAAGGAGGACGCAGTATTTT
j_gene: TRBJ2-4; len: 16; v_gene: TRBV5-1; d_gene: TRBD1; abundance: -; CDR3aa: CASSPGQGRSKNIQYF; CDR3nt: TGCGCCAGCAGCCCTGGACAGGGAAGGTCCAAAAACATTCAGTACTTC